Following are 3 T cell receptor beta chains from one sample sequenced in a study of cytomegalovirus exposure and HLA in healthy donors. PCR primers comprised 60 Vbeta and 13 Jbeta primers. Only in-frame clones appear in the TCRdb table, and some are missing; sequencing was by immunoSEQ multiplex PCR. The repertoire holds some 160,000 clones, about three quarters seen once, with 6.5% to 8.5% in the top ten. Sequencing input: PBMCs. The receptors stem from a middle-aged woman in good health and CMV-seropositive.

The V and J genes are TRBV28 and TRBJ1-6; weak D call: TRBD1 (5 bases). CDR3 size: 19 residues. V lost 3 bases to trimming and J lost 0 bases, with 18 bases between them. Germline lookup yields CDR1 MDHEN and CDR2 SYDVKM. CDR3 loop: CASSFGAGRTGSYNSPLHF. CDR3 nucleotide sequence: TGTGCCAGCAGTTTTGGTGCAGGGCGCACAGGCTCCTATAATTCACCCCTCCACTTT.

The V call is TRBV5-6, the J call TRBJ1-5, with 11 bases aligning to TRBD1. CDR3 length: 16 amino acids. J gave up 6 bases and V 3 bases, and 8 bases lay outside the gene matches. Germline loops: CDR1 SGHDT, CDR2 YYEEEE. The CDR3 reads CASSWGQGDLGQPQHF. The CDR3 DNA reads as TGTGCCAGCAGCTGGGGACAGGGGGATTTAGGTCAGCCCCAGCATTTT.

This clone was observed a single time. The V and J genes are TRBV19 and TRBJ2-7; 9 bases match TRBD1. The CDR3 consists of 15 residues. Germline assignment: CDR1 LNHDA and CDR2 SQIVND (reference sequence). V dropped 2 bases and J dropped 1; count of bases not matched to a gene: 3. The CDR3 reads CASSIPGTGSYEQYF. The DNA of the CDR3 is TGTGCCAGTAGTATACCCGGGACAGGGTCCTACGAGCAGTACTTC.